This TCR beta chain was observed in a study of cytomegalovirus exposure and HLA in healthy donors. Turning to the study itself: Early release data held around 80 million unique TCRs from HLA-typed donors.

The ends were cut back, 4 bases at V and 6 bases at J, with 20 bases in the middle. The CDR3 loop spans 16 amino acids. Germline values: CDR1 SGDLS, CDR2 YYNGEE. Study-wide results and limits: A highly shared variant cluster was judged a likely technical artifact. Overall, 164 TCR beta chains were annotated as cytomegalovirus-associated. In a later analysis, TCR beta V- and J-gene trimming showed a link to a missense DCLRE1C variant.

As concerns this clone: Its cognate antigen is unknown.

Both 60 Vbeta primers and 13 Jbeta primers went into the PCR. Libraries were prepared by immunoSEQ multiplex PCR; TCRdb keeps only in-frame clonotypes and omits some of them. The sample carries approximately 130,000 clones, 72% recorded once. The chain combines TRBV9 with TRBJ2-1; possibly TRBD2 for D (6 bases). This clonotype was sampled from a man in his forties or fifties in good health and CMV-seropositive. The sequencing input was PBMCs. CDR3 DNA sequence: TGTGCCAGCAGCTCATCCGGGACTGGGACGGGCAATGAGCAGTTCTTC. Protein: CASSSSGTGTGNEQFF.